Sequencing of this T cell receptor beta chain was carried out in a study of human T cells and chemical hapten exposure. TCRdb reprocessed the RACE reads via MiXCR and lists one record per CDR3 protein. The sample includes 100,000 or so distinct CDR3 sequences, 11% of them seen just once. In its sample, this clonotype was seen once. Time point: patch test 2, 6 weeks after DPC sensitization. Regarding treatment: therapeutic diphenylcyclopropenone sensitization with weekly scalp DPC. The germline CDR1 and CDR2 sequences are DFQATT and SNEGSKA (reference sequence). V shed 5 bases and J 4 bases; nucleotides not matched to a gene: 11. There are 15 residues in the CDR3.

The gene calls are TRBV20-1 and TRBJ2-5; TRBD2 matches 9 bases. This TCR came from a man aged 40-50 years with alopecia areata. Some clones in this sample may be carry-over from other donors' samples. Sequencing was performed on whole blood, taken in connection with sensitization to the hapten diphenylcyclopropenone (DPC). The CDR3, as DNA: TGCAGTGCTCAGCCGCGGGAGGGCCGGGGAGAGACCCAGTACTTC. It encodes CSAQPREGRGETQYF.